This TCR beta chain was sequenced in a study of CXCR4 blockade with PD-1 therapy in pancreatic cancer. The V gene's germline CDR1 is MNHGY and CDR2 SAAAGT. Germline trimming cut 2 bases from V and 7 bases from J; bases unmatched to any gene: 8. This CDR3 is 17 amino acids long. Sequenced by immunoSEQ multiplex PCR; TCRdb stores in-frame clones only, minus some. The sample contains 5,000 or so clones, roughly 50% of which appear only once. J is TRBJ1-6 and V is TRBV6-8; 10 nucleotides line up with TRBD1. What was sequenced was tumor tissue. This sequence was found in a human donor with pancreatic ductal adenocarcinoma. CDR3: CASSYRSTTGGNSPLHF. In DNA, the CDR3 is TGTGCCAGCAGTTACCGAAGCACGACAGGGGGCAATTCACCCCTCCACTTT.